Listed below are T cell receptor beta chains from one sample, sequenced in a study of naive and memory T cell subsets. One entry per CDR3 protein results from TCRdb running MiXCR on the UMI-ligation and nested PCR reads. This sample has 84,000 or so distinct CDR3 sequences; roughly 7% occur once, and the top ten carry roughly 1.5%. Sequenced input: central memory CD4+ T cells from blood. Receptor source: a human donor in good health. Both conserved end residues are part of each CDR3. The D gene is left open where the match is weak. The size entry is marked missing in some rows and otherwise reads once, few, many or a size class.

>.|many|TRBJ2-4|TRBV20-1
TGCAGTGAAGGGGGGCGGGGAAACATTCAGTACTTC
CSEGGRGNIQYF
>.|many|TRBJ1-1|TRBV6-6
TGTGCCAGCAGGACCGGACAGAACACTGAAGCTTTCTTT
CASRTGQNTEAFF
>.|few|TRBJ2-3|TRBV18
TGTGCCAGCTCACCGTCAGGGGCCTGGGGAACAGATACGCAGTATTTT
CASSPSGAWGTDTQYF
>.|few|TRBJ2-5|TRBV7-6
TGTGCCAGCAGCTTAGAGGCTAGCACGATGCACCAAGAGACCCAGTACTTC
CASSLEASTMHQETQYF
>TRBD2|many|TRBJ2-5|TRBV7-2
TGTGCCAGCAGCCTCGGACTAGCGCAAGAGACCCAGTACTTC
CASSLGLAQETQYF
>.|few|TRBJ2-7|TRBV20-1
TGCAGTGCAAGAGCCGGAGGGTTGGGGTACGAGCAGTACTTC
CSARAGGLGYEQYF
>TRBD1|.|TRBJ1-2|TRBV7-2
TGTGCCAGCAGCCCACTAAGGGGTCGGGACAGGGGGAACTATGGCTACACCTTC
CASSPLRGRDRGNYGYTF
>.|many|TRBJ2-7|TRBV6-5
TGTGCCAGCAGTTACTCGTTGGAGGGCCAATACGAGCAGTACTTC
CASSYSLEGQYEQYF
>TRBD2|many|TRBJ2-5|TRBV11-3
TGTGCCAGCAGCTTAGGCCGGGGCGGGGGAGTGGAGACCCAGTACTTC
CASSLGRGGGVETQYF
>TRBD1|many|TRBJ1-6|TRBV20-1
TGCAGTGCTAGAGCGCCAAAACCGGGACAGGGTGTCGATTCACCCCTCCACTTT
CSARAPKPGQGVDSPLHF